The text below deals with one TCR beta chain. Its antigen is currently not known. The CDR3 is cut off 3 residues early in the read; its end comes from the germline J gene. This specimen's time point label, per the study, means: blood sample drawn before combined kidney and bone marrow transplant. Unstimulated Tregs (CD4+CD25+CD127-), CD4+ non-Tregs (CD4+CD25-), CD4 and CD8 cells were FACS-sorted from thawed PBMCs. The patients were a handful of recipients of combined kidney and bone marrow transplants from the ITN036ST trial, and samples were available only for these trial subjects. Healthy control blood was processed by Ficoll density gradient to PBMCs and cryopreserved; patient PBMCs were collected before and after transplant. This sample was taken from a study of Tregs in tolerant kidney transplant recipients (dated by TCRdb to about 2019). Regarding the complete study: The transplants used related donors along with nonmyeloablative bone marrow transplantation, and in the human trials mixed chimerism was transient. The study used TCRbeta sequencing to identify donor-specific regulatory T cells before combined kidney and bone marrow transplantation, then tracked those cells after transplant.

V ends up 2 bases short and J 2 bases short, with an unmatched junction base count of 6. Including cysteine and phenylalanine, the CDR3 has 15 amino acids. The DNA shown is the part of the CDR3 that was read: 36 bases, in frame from base 1. The germline V gene yields MNHNS for CDR1 and SASEGT for CDR2. For TCRbeta CDR3 sequencing, genomic DNA was extracted from sorted cells using the QIAGEN DNeasy Blood and Tissue Kit. High-throughput TCRbeta CDR3 sequencing, including PCR amplification with bias correction and internal controls, was performed commercially through immunoSEQ. As for the authors' bioinformatics: A unique productive TCRbeta sequence was defined by the CDR3 nucleotide sequence when primers matched, and otherwise by the CDR3 amino acid sequence together with the Vbeta and Jbeta genes. To correct sorting error, sequences shared between sorted populations at a frequency ratio of 2:1 or less were removed; the rest were assigned to the higher population. Sequences were defined as donor-reactive when expanded at least 5-fold in CFSE-low cells versus unstimulated cells and present at a frequency of at least 0.01% in CFSE-low cells. Jensen-Shannon divergence calculated on the top 100 TCRbeta sequences ranked by frequency was used to measure repertoire divergence. For any sample with multiple sequencing runs, sorting error was corrected in each run separately before the runs were pooled. Held by TCRdb, this immuneACCESS table contains in-frame sequences only and omits some clones. Under half of the omission traces to an unresolved V gene where checked; the cause of the rest is unknown. The D gene and trimming were derived from the DNA, and the V and J assignments and clone size from that table. The sample table holds tens of thousands of clones. About 0.82% of the sample is taken by the ten largest.

The investigation overall reported the following: Biological reproducibility was not directly assessed, although technical replication error appeared to be minimal. Donor-specific Treg expansion was found to exceed global Treg expansion in tolerant patients, suggesting antigen-driven rather than nonspecific expansion. The study was limited by small patient numbers, and the findings need validation in larger populations and under other immunosuppression protocols. For some patients the PCR primers changed over time, which made it impossible to compare the samples from those patients at the nucleotide level. Expanding Tregs with activated donor B cells appeared to identify the most biologically relevant and donor-specific TCRbeta repertoire.

This chain joins TRBV6-1 to TRBJ2-7; TRBD1 aligns with 7 central bases. The starting material was CD4+ T cells from blood, obtained before the transplant. The clonotype comes from a human donor who received a combined kidney and bone marrow transplant. The DNA read from the CDR3 is TGTGCCAGCAGTGAAATTTGGGACAGTCCCTACGAG. Protein translation: CASSEIWDSPYE. In full, the CDR3 reads CASSEIWDSPYEQYF.